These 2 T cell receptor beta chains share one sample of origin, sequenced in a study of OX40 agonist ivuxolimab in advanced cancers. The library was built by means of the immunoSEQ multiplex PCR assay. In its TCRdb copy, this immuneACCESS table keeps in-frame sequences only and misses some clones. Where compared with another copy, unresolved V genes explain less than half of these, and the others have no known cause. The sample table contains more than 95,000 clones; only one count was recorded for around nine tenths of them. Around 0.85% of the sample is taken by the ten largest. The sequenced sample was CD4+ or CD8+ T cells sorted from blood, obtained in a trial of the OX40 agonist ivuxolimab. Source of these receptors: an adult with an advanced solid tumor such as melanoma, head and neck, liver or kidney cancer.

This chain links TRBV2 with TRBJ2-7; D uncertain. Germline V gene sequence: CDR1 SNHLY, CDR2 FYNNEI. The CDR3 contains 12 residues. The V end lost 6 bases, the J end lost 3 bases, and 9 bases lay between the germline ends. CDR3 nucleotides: TGTGCCAGCAGGGCAATGGACTACGAGCAGTACTTC. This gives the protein CASRAMDYEQYF. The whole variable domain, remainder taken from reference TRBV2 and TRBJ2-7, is EPEVTQTPSHQVTQMGQEVILRCVPISNHLYFYWYRQILGQKVEFLVSFYNNEISEKSEIFDDQFSVERPDGSNFTLKIRSTKLEDSAMYFCASRAMDYEQYFGPGTRLTVT.

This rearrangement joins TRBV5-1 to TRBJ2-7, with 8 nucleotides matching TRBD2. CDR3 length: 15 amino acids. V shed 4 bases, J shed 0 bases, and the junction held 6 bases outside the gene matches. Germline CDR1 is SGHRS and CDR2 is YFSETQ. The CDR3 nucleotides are TGCGCCAGCAGCATTCTAGCGGGCAGCTCCTACGAGCAGTACTTC. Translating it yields CASSILAGSSYEQYF.